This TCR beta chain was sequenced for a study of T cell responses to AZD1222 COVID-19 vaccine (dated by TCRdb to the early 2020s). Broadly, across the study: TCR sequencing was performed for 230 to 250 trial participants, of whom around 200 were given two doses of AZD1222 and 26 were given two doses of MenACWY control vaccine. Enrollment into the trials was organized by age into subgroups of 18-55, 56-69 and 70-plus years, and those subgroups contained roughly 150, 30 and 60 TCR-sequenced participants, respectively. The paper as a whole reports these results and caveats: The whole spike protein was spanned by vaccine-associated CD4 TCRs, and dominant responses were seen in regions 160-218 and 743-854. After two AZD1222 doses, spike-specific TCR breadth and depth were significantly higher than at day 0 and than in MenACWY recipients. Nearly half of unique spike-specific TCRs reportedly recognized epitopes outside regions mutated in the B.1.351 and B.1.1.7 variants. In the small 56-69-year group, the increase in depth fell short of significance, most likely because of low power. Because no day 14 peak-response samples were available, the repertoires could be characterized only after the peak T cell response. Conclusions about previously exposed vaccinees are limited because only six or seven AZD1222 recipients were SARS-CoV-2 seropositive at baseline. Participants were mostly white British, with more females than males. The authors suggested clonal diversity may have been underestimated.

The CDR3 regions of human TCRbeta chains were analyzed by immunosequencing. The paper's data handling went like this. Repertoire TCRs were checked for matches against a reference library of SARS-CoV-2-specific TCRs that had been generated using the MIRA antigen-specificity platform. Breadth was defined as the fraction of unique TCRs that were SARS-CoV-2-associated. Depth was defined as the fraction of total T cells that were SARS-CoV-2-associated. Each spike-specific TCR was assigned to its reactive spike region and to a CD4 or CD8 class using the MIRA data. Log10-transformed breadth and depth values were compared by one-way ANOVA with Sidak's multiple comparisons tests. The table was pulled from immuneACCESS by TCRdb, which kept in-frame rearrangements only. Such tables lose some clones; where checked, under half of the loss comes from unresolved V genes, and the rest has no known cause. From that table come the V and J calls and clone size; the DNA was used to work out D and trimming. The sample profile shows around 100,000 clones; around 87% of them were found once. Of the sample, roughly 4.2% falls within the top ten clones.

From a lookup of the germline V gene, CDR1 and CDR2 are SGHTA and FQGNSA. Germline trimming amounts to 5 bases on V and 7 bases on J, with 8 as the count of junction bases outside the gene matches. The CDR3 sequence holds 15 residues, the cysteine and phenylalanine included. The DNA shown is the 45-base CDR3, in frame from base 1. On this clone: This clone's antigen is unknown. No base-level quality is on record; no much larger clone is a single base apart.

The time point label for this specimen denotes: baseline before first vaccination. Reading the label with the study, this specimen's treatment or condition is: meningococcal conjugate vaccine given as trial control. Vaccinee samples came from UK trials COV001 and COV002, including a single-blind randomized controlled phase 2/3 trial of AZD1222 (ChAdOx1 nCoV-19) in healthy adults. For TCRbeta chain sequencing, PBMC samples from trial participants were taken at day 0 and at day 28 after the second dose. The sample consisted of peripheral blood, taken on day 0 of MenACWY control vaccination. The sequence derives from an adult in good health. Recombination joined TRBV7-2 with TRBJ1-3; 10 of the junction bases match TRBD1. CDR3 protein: CASSIRTGGTNTIYF. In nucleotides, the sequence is TGTGCCAGCAGCATTCGGACAGGGGGGACGAACACCATATATTTT.